The subject of this entry is one TCR beta chain. Its antigen is not known. This sample includes further DNA sequences coding for the same CDR3. The CDR3 has 10 amino acids. V was pared by 3 bases and J by 3 bases, with 2 bases between. Germline CDR1 reads DFQATT; CDR2 reads SNEGSKA (reference sequence). The data belong to a study of shared clonotypes between healthy human individuals. Method: immunoSEQ multiplex PCR; TCRdb's copy keeps in-frame clones and lacks some. This table has 1,500,000 or so clones, roughly 96% appearing once. Study-wide results and limits: At large depth, rarefaction still showed sorted-subset sequencing to be incomplete.

The V call is TRBV20-1, the J call TRBJ1-2; no clear D. The TCR originated in a man between 25 and 39 years old in good health. Source material: naive CD4+ T cells sorted from blood. Subset described: CD45RA+ positively selected. DNA of the CDR3: TGCAGTGCTAGCGACTATGGCTACACCTTC. Translation gives CSASDYGYTF.